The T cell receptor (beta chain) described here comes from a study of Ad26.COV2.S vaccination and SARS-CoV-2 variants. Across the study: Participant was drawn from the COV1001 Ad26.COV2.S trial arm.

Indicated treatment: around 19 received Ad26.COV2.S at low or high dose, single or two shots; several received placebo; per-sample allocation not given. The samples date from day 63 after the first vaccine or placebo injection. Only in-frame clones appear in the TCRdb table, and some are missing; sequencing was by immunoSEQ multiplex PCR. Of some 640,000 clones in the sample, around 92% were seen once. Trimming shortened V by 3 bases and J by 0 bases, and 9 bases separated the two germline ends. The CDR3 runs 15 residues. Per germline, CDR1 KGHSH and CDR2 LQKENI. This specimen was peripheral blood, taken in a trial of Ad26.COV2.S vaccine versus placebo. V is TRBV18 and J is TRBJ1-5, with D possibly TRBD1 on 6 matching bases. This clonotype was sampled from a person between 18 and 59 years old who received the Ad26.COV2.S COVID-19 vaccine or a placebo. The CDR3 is CASSPRGNSNQPQHF. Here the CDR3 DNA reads TGTGCCAGCTCACCCAGGGGAAATAGCAATCAGCCCCAGCATTTT.